Each of the 18 T cell receptor beta chains below was sequenced from the same sample in a study of cytomegalovirus exposure and HLA in healthy donors. PCR employed 60 Vbeta and 13 Jbeta primers. Only in-frame clones appear in the TCRdb table, and some are missing; sequencing was by immunoSEQ multiplex PCR. The sample has over 55,000 clones, about four fifths seen once. The sample consisted of PBMCs. The receptor source for this set is a woman in her 30s in good health and CMV-seronegative.

This clone was counted only a few times. The rearrangement links TRBV13 to TRBJ2-7, with 13 positions matching TRBD2. Germline V gene lookup returns CDR1 PRHDT and CDR2 FYEKMQ (reference sequence). Trimming cost V 4 bases and J 3 bases; bases outside gene matches: 12. The CDR3 is 18 amino acids. CDR3 protein: CASSSRGLAGATFYEQYF. The DNA of the CDR3 is TGTGCCAGCAGCTCCCGTGGACTAGCGGGAGCGACTTTCTACGAGCAGTACTTC.

The chain combines TRBV2 with TRBJ1-5, with TRBD1 matching over 8 bases. Losses at the gene ends were 4 bases for V and 2 bases for J; bases not matched to a gene: 10. This CDR3 has 17 amino acids. Germline lookup yields CDR1 SNHLY and CDR2 FYNNEI. CDR3 sequence reads: CASSVSAGTGGNQPQHF. The CDR3 DNA follows: TGTGCCAGCAGTGTCTCGGCCGGGACAGGCGGCAATCAGCCCCAGCATTTT.

This clone appeared once. The chain combines TRBV21-1 with TRBJ2-7; the table's D call of TRBD2 was not tested on the DNA. TRBV21-1 is a recognized pseudogene. This CDR3 has 21 amino acids. CDR3 DNA: TGTGCCAGCAGCAAAGTAATTAGGGGACTAGCGGGAAGCTTAGGGTCCTACGAGCAGTACTTC. Its protein is CASSKVIRGLAGSLGSYEQYF.

The chain carries TRBV5-1 and TRBJ2-3; D not resolved. CDR3 length equals 13 residues. Germline CDR1 is SGHRS and CDR2 is YFSETQ. V lost 2 bases and J lost 2, with 6 bases in between. For the CDR3, the DNA is TGCGCCAGCAGCTTCGAGTACACAGATACGCAGTATTTT. Encoded protein: CASSFEYTDTQYF. The whole variable domain, filled in from reference TRBV5-1 and TRBJ2-3, reads KAGVTQTPRYLIKTRGQQVTLSCSPISGHRSVSWYQQTPGQGLQFLFEYFSETQRNKGNFPGRFSGRQFSNSRSEMNVSTLELGDSALYLCASSFEYTDTQYFGPGTRLTVL.

This clone was found a few times. This chain uses TRBV6-6 with TRBJ2-7, with 7 nucleotides matching TRBD1. CDR1 and CDR2 (germline): MNHNY, SVGAGI (reference sequence). The CDR3 is 15 amino acids. Germline trimming cut 6 bases from V and 2 bases from J; bases unmatched to any gene: 10. In nucleotides, the CDR3 is TGTGCCAGCAGCCCACGGTGGGACAGTACCTACGAGCAGTACTTC. Translation: CASSPRWDSTYEQYF.

The rearrangement links TRBV28 to TRBJ2-3; perhaps TRBD1 as D (6 bases). The CDR3 extends over 17 amino acids. CDR1 and CDR2 (germline): MDHEN, SYDVKM. Deletions cut 5 bases from V and 2 bases from J, with 20 bases between. CDR3 region: CASSKRSWDMPTDTQYF. The CDR3 DNA is TGTGCCAGCAGTAAGCGATCCTGGGACATGCCCACAGATACGCAGTATTTT.

J is TRBJ1-2 and V is TRBV15; 7 nucleotides agree with TRBD1. The CDR3 has 15 residues. The ends lost 3 bases at V and 2 bases at J; junction bases unmatched: 6. Germline V gene lookup returns CDR1 LNHNV and CDR2 YYDKDF (reference sequence). In DNA, the CDR3 is TGTGCCACCAGCAGCCGGGACAGTCCGAACTATGGCTACACCTTC. Translating it yields CATSSRDSPNYGYTF.

This clone has more than one count but fewer than ten. This chain links TRBV5-6 with TRBJ2-1; a possible D gene is TRBD1 (5 bases). V gave up 8 bases and J gave up 10 bases, with 7 bases separating them. The length of the CDR3 is 9 residues. Germline V gives CDR1 SGHDT, CDR2 YYEEEE. The DNA for the CDR3 is TGTGCCAGGCGGACAGAGCAGTTCTTC. It specifies CARRTEQFF.

The chain joins TRBV10-2 to TRBJ1-5; possibly TRBD1 for D (6 bases). Trimming pared 2 bases from V and 4 bases from J, leaving 12 bases between. The CDR3 runs to 15 residues. Germline assignment: CDR1 WSHSY and CDR2 SAAADI. CDR3 residues: CASSEMDRSNQPQHF. CDR3 nucleotide sequence: TGCGCCAGCAGTGAGATGGACAGATCTAATCAGCCCCAGCATTTT.

The CDR3 spells CASSYFGGNSPLHF. The CDR3 nucleotides are TGTGCCAGCAGTTACTTCGGGGGTAATTCACCCCTCCACTTT. This rearrangement joins TRBV6-5 to TRBJ1-6; D possibly corresponds to TRBD1 (5 bases). V lost 1 base, J lost 6 bases, and 7 bases lay in between. Germline V lookup: CDR1 MNHEY, CDR2 SVGAGI. CDR3 length: 14 residues.

This chain links TRBV25-1 with TRBJ2-2; no firm D call. CDR1 is MGHDK, CDR2 SYGVNS, per germline. The ends were cut back, 2 bases at V and 7 bases at J, with 5 bases in the middle. This CDR3 has 12 residues. CDR3 sequence reads: CASSEIGGELFF. In DNA, the CDR3 is TGTGCCAGCAGTGAAATCGGCGGGGAGCTGTTTTTT.

This clone came up a few times. J is TRBJ1-1 and V is TRBV6-5, with a tentative D call TRBD1 (5 bases). In germline, CDR1 is MNHEY, CDR2 SVGAGI. The CDR3 is 14 residues long. The ends were cut back, 3 bases at V and 0 bases at J, with 8 bases in the middle. CDR3: CASSYQGLNTEAFF. The CDR3 bases are TGTGCCAGCAGTTATCAGGGTCTGAACACTGAAGCTTTCTTT.

The V gene is TRBV29-1, the J gene TRBJ1-2; D is unresolved. The germline V gene encodes CDR1 SQVTM and CDR2 ANQGSEA. The CDR3 length is 12 residues. Trimming took 1 base from V and 7 from J, leaving 10 bases between them. The CDR3, as DNA: TGCAGCGTTGAAGCTGAGTGGGCTGGCTACACCTTC. It yields the protein CSVEAEWAGYTF.

This clone has a handful of counts. Written as DNA, the CDR3 is TGCGCCAGCAGCGTAGCTAAACCGGAAGATACGCAGTATTTT. Its protein product is CASSVAKPEDTQYF. V is TRBV5-1 and J is TRBJ2-3; D is undetermined. This CDR3 is built from 14 residues. CDR1 SGHRS and CDR2 YFSETQ come from the germline V gene. With 4 bases removed from V and 5 bases from J, the gap between germline ends came to 14 bases.

V and J are TRBV7-9 and TRBJ2-7, with unresolved D. V lost 5 bases, J lost 5 bases, and 10 bases lay in between. CDR1 is SEHNR and CDR2 is FQNEAQ in the germline V gene (reference sequence). This CDR3 is built from 12 residues. CDR3 loop: CASSLHSDEQYF. Written as DNA, the CDR3 is TGTGCCAGCAGCCTCCACTCGGACGAGCAGTACTTC. The full variable domain, with the rest looked up from reference TRBV7-9 and TRBJ2-7, is DTGVSQNPRHKITKRGQNVTFRCDPISEHNRLYWYRQTLGQGPEFLTYFQNEAQLEKSRLLSDRFSAERPKGSFSTLEIQRTEQGDSAMYLCASSLHSDEQYFGPGTRLTVT.

This CDR3 reads CASSQDTGLRWEQYF. The CDR3 DNA sequence: TGCGCCAGCAGCCAAGACACGGGGTTACGGTGGGAGCAGTACTTC. The genes are TRBV4-1 and TRBJ2-7; TRBD2 is a possible D gene (5 bases). The CDR3 sequence is 15 residues long. The germline V gene has CDR1 MGHRA and CDR2 YSYEKL. Trimming removed 0 bases from V and 7 bases from J, with 16 bases in between.

The chain has TRBV2 and TRBJ1-5; D is ambiguous. The V end was cut by 3 bases, the J end by 5 bases, with 11 bases between. This CDR3 has 14 residues. CDR1 is SNHLY, CDR2 FYNNEI, per germline. The CDR3 spells CASSDKSRDQPQHF. CDR3 in DNA: TGTGCCAGCAGTGATAAAAGCCGGGATCAGCCCCAGCATTTT.

V is TRBV5-8 and J is TRBJ2-2; TRBD2 is a possible D gene (6 bases). Deletions cut 3 bases from V and 3 bases from J, with 18 bases between. The CDR3 is 17 amino acids. Germline values: CDR1 SGHTS, CDR2 YDEGEE. As DNA, the CDR3 is TGTGCCAGCAGCTCGCTGGCGGGACCGCTACACACCGGGGAGCTGTTTTTT. Amino acid sequence: CASSSLAGPLHTGELFF.